Listed below are T cell receptor beta chains from one sample, sequenced in a study of shared clonotypes between healthy human individuals. Libraries were prepared by immunoSEQ multiplex PCR; TCRdb keeps only in-frame clonotypes and omits some of them. The table has about 1.1 million clones, around 78% seen once. Specimen: memory CD4+ T cells from PBMCs. The receptors originated from a young man in good health. Some clones in this sample may be carry-over from other donors' samples. The CDR3 runs from the conserved cysteine through the conserved F or W. A D gene is named only where the DNA matches it firmly. Clone size, where shown, is once, few, many, or a class for clones that have expanded.

TRBD1,-,TRBV15,TRBJ2-2,CATSRGQGAIGELFF,TGTGCCACCAGCAGAGGACAGGGGGCGATCGGGGAGCTGTTTTTT
-,-,TRBV18,TRBJ1-5,CASSLGYSNQPQHF,TGTGCCAGCTCACTGGGCTATAGCAATCAGCCCCAGCATTTT
-,many,TRBV29-1,TRBJ1-1,CSVVRTEGSEAFF,TGCAGCGTTGTTAGGACAGAGGGCTCTGAAGCTTTCTTT
-,few,TRBV19,TRBJ2-5,CASTRDGVTQYF,TGTGCCAGTACACGAGACGGGGTGACCCAGTACTTC
-,-,TRBV6-6,TRBJ2-1,CASSYGGSSYNEQFF,TGTGCCAGCAGTTACGGAGGGAGCTCCTACAATGAGCAGTTCTTC
-,-,TRBV5-1,TRBJ1-5,CASSLVPGVQPQHF,TGCGCCAGCAGCTTGGTGCCAGGGGTTCAGCCCCAGCATTTT
TRBD2,-,TRBV25-1,TRBJ2-2,CASSLGGDTGELFF,TGTGCCAGCTCTCTGGGGGGGGACACCGGGGAGCTGTTTTTT
-,few,TRBV6-1,TRBJ2-3,CASSLDMVGTDTQYF,TGTGCCAGCAGCCTGGACATGGTTGGCACAGACACGCAGTATTTT
TRBD1,-,TRBV25-1,TRBJ2-3,CASSTGQGTDTQYF,TGTGCCAGCAGCACAGGACAGGGCACAGATACGCAGTATTTT
TRBD2,few,TRBV11-3,TRBJ2-2,CASSAGTSGTGELFF,TGTGCCAGCAGCGCGGGGACTAGCGGGACCGGGGAGCTGTTTTTT
-,-,TRBV28,TRBJ2-7,CASSFLGGGNEQYF,TGTGCCAGCAGTTTCTTGGGAGGGGGGAACGAGCAGTACTTC
TRBD1,-,TRBV5-1,TRBJ1-1,CASSLNRGNTEAFF,TGCGCCAGCAGCTTGAACAGGGGGAACACTGAAGCTTTCTTT
-,few,TRBV28,TRBJ2-5,CASRRRDLRTQYF,TGTGCCAGCAGACGCAGAGACCTAAGGACCCAGTACTTC
-,-,TRBV29-1,TRBJ2-3,CSVVVDSPDTQYF,TGCAGCGTTGTCGTCGACAGCCCAGATACGCAGTATTTT
-,once,TRBV7-9,TRBJ2-3,CASSPGSTDTQYF,TGTGCCAGCAGCCCAGGAAGCACAGATACGCAGTATTTT
-,few,TRBV5-1,TRBJ2-2,CASSLDNPNTGELFF,TGCGCCAGCAGCTTGGATAACCCGAACACCGGGGAGCTGTTTTTT
TRBD2,few,TRBV7-2,TRBJ2-7,CASRTGTSGSNVPYEQYF,TGTGCCAGCAGGACGGGGACTAGCGGGAGTAACGTGCCCTACGAGCAGTACTTC
-,-,TRBV18,TRBJ1-1,CASSPPWQGNTEAFF,TGTGCCAGCTCACCACCGTGGCAGGGGAACACTGAAGCTTTCTTT